This T cell receptor beta chain came from a study of cytomegalovirus exposure and HLA in healthy donors. CDR1 SGHRS and CDR2 YFSETQ come from the germline V gene. V lost 1 base and J lost 3, with 10 bases in between. CDR3 length: 15 amino acids. The donors were members of the validation cohort, which comprised more than 90 subjects and was separate from the first cohort of fewer than 700 subjects. Data came from immunoSEQ multiplex PCR; TCRdb stores just in-frame clones and leaves some out. The table lists around 400,000 clones, 86% of them singletons, with roughly 0.82% in the top ten. This chain joins TRBV5-1 and TRBJ1-4, with D possibly TRBD1 on 5 matching bases. Material: PBMCs. This receptor was identified in a woman aged 18-29 years in good health and CMV-seronegative. CDR3 DNA sequence: TGCGCCAGCAGCTTGAACTCAGGGTCTAATGAAAAACTGTTTTTT. Translating it yields CASSLNSGSNEKLFF.